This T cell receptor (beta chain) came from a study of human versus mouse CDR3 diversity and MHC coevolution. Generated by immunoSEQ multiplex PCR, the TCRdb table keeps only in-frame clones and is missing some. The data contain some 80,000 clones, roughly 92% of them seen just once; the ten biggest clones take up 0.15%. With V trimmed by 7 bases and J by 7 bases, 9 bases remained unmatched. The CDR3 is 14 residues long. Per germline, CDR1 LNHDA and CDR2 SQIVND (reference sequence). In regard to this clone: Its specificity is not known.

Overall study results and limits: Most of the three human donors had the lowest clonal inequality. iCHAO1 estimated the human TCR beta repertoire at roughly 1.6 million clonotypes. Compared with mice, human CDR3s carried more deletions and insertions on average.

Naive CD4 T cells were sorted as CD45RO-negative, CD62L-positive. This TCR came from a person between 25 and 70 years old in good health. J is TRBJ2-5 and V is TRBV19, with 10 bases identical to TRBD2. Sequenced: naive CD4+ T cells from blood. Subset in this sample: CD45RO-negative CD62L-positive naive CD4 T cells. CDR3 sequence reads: CASTSMIAGGTQYF. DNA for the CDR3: TGTGCCAGTACCTCTATGATAGCGGGGGGGACCCAGTACTTC.